This T cell receptor (beta chain) was observed in a study of control samples from healthy donors and cancer patients. Method: immunoSEQ multiplex PCR; TCRdb's copy keeps in-frame clones and lacks some. The table has around 92,000 clones, 82% seen once. V lost 6 bases, J lost 4 bases, and 12 bases lay in between. The CDR3 contains 13 residues. The sample taken for sequencing was blood. The TCR sequence derives from a man in his fifties or sixties in good health. This chain connects TRBV12-3 or TRBV12-4 to TRBJ1-1; tentative D call: TRBD1 (6 bases). The CDR3 DNA sequence: TGTGCCAGCAGCCAGGGGATCGCCACTGAAGCTTTCTTT. Its translation: CASSQGIATEAFF.